The clone carrying this TCR beta chain was counted a few times. The data derive from a study of blood T cell repertoires in COVID-19. Authors' methods: Cell counts per sample came from amplifying reference gene primers. Here immunoSEQ multiplex PCR was the method, and the copy in TCRdb shows in-frame clones only, minus some. V, J and clone size reflect that table, while D and trimming were determined from the DNA. The sample shows approximately 150,000 clones, over 80% of them seen only once. After removal of 4 bases from V and 0 bases from J, the junction contained 5 bases not matched to a gene. The CDR3 has 15 residues. Germline assignment: CDR1 LNHDA and CDR2 SQIVND (reference sequence).

The source of this sequence is a woman aged 45 to 65 with acute or convalescent COVID-19. J is TRBJ1-1 and V is TRBV19, with 7 bases lining up with TRBD1. Sequenced input: peripheral blood. CDR3 protein: CASSRRTGMNTEAFF. The CDR3 DNA sequence: TGTGCCAGTAGTAGAAGGACAGGAATGAACACTGAAGCTTTCTTT.